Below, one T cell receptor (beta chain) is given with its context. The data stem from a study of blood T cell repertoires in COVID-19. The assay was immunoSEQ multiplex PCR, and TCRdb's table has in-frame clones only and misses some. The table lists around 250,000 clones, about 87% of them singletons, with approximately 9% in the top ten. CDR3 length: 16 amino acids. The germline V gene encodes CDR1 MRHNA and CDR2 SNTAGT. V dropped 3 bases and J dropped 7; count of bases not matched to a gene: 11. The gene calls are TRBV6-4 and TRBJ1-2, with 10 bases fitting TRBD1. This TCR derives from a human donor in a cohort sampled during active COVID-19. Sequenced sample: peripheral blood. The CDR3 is CASSESRQGARSGYTF. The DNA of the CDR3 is TGTGCCAGCAGTGAATCCAGACAGGGGGCTAGATCTGGCTACACCTTC.